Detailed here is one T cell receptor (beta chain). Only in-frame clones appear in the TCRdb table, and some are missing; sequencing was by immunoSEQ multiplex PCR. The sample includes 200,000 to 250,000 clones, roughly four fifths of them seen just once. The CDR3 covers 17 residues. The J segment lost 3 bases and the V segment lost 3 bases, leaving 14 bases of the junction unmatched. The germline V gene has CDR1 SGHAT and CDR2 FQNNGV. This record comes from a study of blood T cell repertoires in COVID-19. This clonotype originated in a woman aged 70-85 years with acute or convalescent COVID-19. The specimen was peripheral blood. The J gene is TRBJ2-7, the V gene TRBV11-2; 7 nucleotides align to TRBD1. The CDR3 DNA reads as TGTGCCAGCAGCTTTAATCTTTATGAGACAGGGTACTACGAGCAGTACTTC. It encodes CASSFNLYETGYYEQYF. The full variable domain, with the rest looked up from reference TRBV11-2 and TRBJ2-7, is EAGVAQSPRYKIIEKRQSVAFWCNPISGHATLYWYQQILGQGPKLLIQFQNNGVVDDSQLPKDRFSAERLKGVDSTLKIQPAKLEDSAVYLCASSFNLYETGYYEQYFGPGTRLTVT.